The subject of this entry is one T cell receptor beta chain. This clone showed up just a few times. No antigen is known for it. Base qualities were left out, and no much larger clone turns up one base away. The data were obtained in a study of beta chain features in type 1 diabetes (dated by TCRdb to the late 2010s). In the study overall: No differences in mean age, gender distribution, total cell number or subset yield were found between patients and healthy donors. A total of over 95,000,000 sorted cells were examined across all samples, and RNA yield correlated strongly with the number of cells per subset. In the study, TCRB repertoires of sorted circulating CD4+ T cell subsets from recently diagnosed type 1 diabetes patients were compared with those of matched healthy donors. Naive and central memory subsets were obtained from all 30 or so donors, but regulatory and stem cell-like memory subsets were isolated from only 8 patients and roughly eight healthy donors.

Via the germline V gene (reference sequence), CDR1 is MNHEY and CDR2 SMNVEV. V ends up 5 bases short and J 4 bases short, with an unmatched junction base count of 9. The CDR3 covers 16 residues, taking in both the cysteine and the phenylalanine. Just the 48-base CDR3 DNA is kept, in frame starting at base 1. Overall study results and their limits: Sequencing cDNA rather than genomic DNA could over-represent highly expressing activated cells, although activation and CD3 levels did not differ between groups. Only small numbers of individuals were included in the HLA sub-analyses, which left unresolved whether HLA type had any influence on TCRB rearrangement. Naive, central memory and regulatory TCRB repertoires appeared more similar among patients than among healthy donors. Fewer insertions and more nucleotide deletions at VDJ recombination sites were observed in patients with type 1 diabetes, implying thymic rearrangement abnormalities. In all four CD4+ subsets, TCRB CDR3 length was moderately but significantly shorter in type 1 diabetes patients. Shorter templates might be favored by PCR, yet because patient and control samples were amplified and corrected together, any such skew would affect both groups equally.

All of the isolated RNA was reverse transcribed with the High Capacity cDNA Reverse Transcription Kit, so expressed TCRB transcripts were sequenced. Deep immunoSEQ sequencing was performed on naive, central memory and regulatory T cell samples, with an average of roughly 3.3 million total reads per sample. Sorted cells were lysed in RLT buffer and RNA was extracted with DNase-treated RNeasy Micro or Mini kits, depending on cell number. Each cell subset was processed separately to prevent cross-contamination, with patient and healthy donor samples processed together. The immunoSEQ multiplex PCR was used to amplify TCRB sequences from cDNA, yielding 87-bp fragments that span the CDR3 region. Sequencing of the amplicons was done on the Illumina HiSeq platform. The paper's processing steps were these. Synthetic template baselines were used to correct PCR bias computationally, reads within Hamming distance 2 were collapsed, and singletons that could not be merged were discarded. Reads were aligned against IMGT so that V, D and J genes, CDR3 length and insertions or deletions at six rearrangement sites could be assigned. Within each subset, clonotype counts were normalized to sorted cell number, and only after that were true diversity and Gini coefficients computed with the tcR R package. The overlap coefficient, calculated on TCRB nucleotide sequences, was used to measure repertoire sharing. As a proxy for the pre-selection repertoire, out-of-frame TCRB sequences from naive cells were analyzed. TCRdb's version of the immuneACCESS table is confined to in-frame rearrangements and falls short of the full clone set. An unresolved V gene accounts for under half of the shortfall where checked; the remainder is of unknown origin. V, J and clone size derive from that table, while D and trimming were established from the DNA sequence. The sample yields 810,000 or so clones; roughly 15% were counted once. The ten largest clones add up to 0.023% of the sample.

A single peripheral blood draw of around 0.11 L on average was collected from each donor into heparinised tubes. Using a panel that included CD45RO, CCR7, CD25, CD127, CD95 and CD27, naive, central memory, regulatory and stem cell-like memory CD4+ T cells were sorted on a BD FACSAria II. A purity above 98% was achieved for all sorted populations. PBMCs were separated immediately by Lymphoprep density gradient centrifugation and were stained directly, without being cultured. Samples were stained and sorted in pairs, with one healthy donor and one patient per experiment, so that batch effects were minimized.

The source is a young woman in good health. Sequencing was done on a sample of naive CD4+ T cells from blood. This specimen's cell subset or site label, per the study, means: true naive CD4+ T cells. Recombination joined TRBV27 with TRBJ2-1, and 9 junction bases match TRBD2. The DNA sequence is given as TGTGCCAGCAGTCCACGCGGGAGGGAGGGATACAATGAGCAGTTCTTC. It translates to CASSPRGREGYNEQFF.